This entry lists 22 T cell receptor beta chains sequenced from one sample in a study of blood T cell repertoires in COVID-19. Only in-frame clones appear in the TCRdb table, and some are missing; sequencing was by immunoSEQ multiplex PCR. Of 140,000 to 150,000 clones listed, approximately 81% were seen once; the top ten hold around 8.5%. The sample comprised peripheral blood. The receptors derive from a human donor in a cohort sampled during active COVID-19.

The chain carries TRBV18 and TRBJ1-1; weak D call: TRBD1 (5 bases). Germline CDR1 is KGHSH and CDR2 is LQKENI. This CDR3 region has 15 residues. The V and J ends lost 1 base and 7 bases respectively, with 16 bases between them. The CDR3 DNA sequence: TGTGCCAGCTCACCACGCGACCTCGCCCAGGGTGAAGCTTTCTTT. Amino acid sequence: CASSPRDLAQGEAFF.

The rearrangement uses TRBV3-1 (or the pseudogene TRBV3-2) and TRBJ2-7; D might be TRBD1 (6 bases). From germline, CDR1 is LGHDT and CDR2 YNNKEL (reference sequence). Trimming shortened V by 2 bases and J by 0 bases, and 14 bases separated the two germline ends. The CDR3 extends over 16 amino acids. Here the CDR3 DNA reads TGTGCCAGCAGCCAAAGACCGACAGGCAGCTCCTACGAGCAGTACTTC. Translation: CASSQRPTGSSYEQYF.

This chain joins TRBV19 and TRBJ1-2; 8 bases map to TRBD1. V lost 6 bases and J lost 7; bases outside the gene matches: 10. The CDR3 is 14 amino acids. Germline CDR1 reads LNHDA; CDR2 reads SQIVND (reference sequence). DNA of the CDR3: TGTGCCAGTAGAAACCAGGGGGCCTCGGCTGGCTACACCTTC. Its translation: CASRNQGASAGYTF. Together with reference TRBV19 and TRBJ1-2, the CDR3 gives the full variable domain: DGGITQSPKYLFRKEGQNVTLSCEQNLNHDAMYWYRQDPGQGLRLIYYSQIVNDFQKGDIAEGYSVSREKKESFPLTVTSAQKNPTAFYLCASRNQGASAGYTFGSGTRLTVV.

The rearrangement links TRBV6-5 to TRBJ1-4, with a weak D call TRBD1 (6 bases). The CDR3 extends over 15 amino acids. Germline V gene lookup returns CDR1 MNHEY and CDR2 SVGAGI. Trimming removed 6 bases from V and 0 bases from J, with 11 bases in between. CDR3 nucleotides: TGTGCCAGCAGAAGGACAGTAACAACTAATGAAAAACTGTTTTTT. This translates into CASRRTVTTNEKLFF.

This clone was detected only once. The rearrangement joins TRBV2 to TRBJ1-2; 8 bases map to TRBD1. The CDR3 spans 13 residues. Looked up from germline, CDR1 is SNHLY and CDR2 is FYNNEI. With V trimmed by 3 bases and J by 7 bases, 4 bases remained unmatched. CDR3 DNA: TGTGCCAGCAGTGACCAGGGGGCCGGTGGCTACACCTTC. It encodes CASSDQGAGGYTF.

The CDR3 nucleotides read TGCAGCGCCGATGACCCGCGGGGGATGAGCTACACCTTC. Protein: CSADDPRGMSYTF. The J gene is TRBJ1-2, the V gene TRBV29-1, with D possibly TRBD1 on 5 matching bases. The CDR3 has 13 amino acids. Germline values: CDR1 SQVTM, CDR2 ANQGSEA. The V end was cut by 7 bases, the J end by 9 bases, with 21 bases between.

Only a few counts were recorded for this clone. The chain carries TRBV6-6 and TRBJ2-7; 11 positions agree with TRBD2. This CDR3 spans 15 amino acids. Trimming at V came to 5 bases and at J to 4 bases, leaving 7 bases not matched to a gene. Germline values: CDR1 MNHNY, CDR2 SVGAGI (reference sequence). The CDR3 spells CASSAGTSGSYEQYF. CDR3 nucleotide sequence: TGTGCCAGCAGTGCCGGTACTAGCGGGAGTTACGAGCAGTACTTC.

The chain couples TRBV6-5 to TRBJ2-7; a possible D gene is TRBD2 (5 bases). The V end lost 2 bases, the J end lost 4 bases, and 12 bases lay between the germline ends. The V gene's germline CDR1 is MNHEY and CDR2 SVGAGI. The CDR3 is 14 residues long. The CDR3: CASSYGMGEYEQYF. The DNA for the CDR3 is TGTGCCAGCAGTTACGGAATGGGAGAGTACGAGCAGTACTTC.

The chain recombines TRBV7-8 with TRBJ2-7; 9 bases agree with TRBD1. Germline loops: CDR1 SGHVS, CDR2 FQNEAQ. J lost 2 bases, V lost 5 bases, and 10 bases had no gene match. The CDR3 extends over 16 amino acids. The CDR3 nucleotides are TGTGCCAGCAGCCCCCGGGACAGGGATCCCCCCTACGAGCAGTACTTC. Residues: CASSPRDRDPPYEQYF.

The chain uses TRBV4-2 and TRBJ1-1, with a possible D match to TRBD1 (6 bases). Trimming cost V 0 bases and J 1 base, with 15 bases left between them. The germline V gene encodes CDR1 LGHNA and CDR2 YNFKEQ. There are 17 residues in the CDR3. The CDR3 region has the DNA TGTGCCAGCAGCCAAGATGTACCTGTACAGGGGAACACTGAAGCTTTCTTT. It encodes CASSQDVPVQGNTEAFF.

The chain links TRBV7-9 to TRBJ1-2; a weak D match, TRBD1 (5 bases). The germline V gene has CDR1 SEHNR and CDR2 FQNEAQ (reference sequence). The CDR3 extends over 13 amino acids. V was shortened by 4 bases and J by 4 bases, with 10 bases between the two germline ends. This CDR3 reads CASSSYRLYGYTF. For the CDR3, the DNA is TGTGCCAGCAGCTCGTACAGGCTCTATGGCTACACCTTC.

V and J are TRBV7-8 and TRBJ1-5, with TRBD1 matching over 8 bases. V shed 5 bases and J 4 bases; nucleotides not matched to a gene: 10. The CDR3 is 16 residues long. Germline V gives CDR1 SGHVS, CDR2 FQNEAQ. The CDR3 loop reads CASSGRDRYSNQPQHF. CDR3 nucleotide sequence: TGTGCCAGCAGCGGCCGGGACAGGTACTCTAATCAGCCCCAGCATTTT.

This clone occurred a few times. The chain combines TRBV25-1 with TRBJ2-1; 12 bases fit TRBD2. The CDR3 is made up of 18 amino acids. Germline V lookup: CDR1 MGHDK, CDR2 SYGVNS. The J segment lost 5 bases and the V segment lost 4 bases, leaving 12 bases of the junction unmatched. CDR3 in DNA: TGTGCCAGCAGTGCCCCTCTAGCGGGAGGGCCCCTGGACAATGAGCAGTTCTTC. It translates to CASSAPLAGGPLDNEQFF.

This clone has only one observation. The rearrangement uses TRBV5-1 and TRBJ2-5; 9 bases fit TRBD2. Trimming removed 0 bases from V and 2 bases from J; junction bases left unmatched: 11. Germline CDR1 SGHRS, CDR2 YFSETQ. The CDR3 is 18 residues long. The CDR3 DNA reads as TGCGCCAGCAGCTTGGGGCTCATGGCGGGAGGGCGTCAAGAGACCCAGTACTTC. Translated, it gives CASSLGLMAGGRQETQYF.

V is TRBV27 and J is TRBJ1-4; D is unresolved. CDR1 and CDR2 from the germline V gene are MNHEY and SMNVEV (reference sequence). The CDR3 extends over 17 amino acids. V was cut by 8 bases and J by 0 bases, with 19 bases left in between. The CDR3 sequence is CASSLSPGSATNEKLFF. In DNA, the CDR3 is TGTGCCAGCTCCTTATCCCCGGGTTCGGCAACTAATGAAAAACTGTTTTTT.

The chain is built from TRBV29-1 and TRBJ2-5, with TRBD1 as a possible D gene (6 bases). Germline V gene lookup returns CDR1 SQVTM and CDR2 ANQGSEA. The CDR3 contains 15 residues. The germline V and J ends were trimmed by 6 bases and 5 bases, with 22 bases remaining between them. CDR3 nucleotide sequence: TGCAGCGTCGCGGCGGACCTACAGGGTTGGGAGACCCAGTACTTC. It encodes CSVAADLQGWETQYF.

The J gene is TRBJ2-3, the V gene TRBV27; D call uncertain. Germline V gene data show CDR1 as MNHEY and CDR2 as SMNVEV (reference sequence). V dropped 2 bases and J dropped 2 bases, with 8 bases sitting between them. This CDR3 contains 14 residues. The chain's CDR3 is CASSLGLDTDTQYF. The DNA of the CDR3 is TGTGCCAGCAGTTTAGGCCTCGACACAGATACGCAGTATTTT.

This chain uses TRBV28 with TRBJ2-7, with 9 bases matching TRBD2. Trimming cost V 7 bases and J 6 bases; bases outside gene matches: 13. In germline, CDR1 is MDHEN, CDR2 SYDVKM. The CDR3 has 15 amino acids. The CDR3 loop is CASTFSGTSRVEQYF. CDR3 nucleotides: TGTGCCAGCACCTTCTCTGGGACTAGCCGGGTCGAGCAGTACTTC.

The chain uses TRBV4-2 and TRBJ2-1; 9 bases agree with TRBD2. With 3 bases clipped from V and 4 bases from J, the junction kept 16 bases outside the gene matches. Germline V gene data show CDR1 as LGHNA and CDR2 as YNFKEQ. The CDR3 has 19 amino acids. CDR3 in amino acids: CASSHREPVTSGLYNEQFF. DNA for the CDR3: TGTGCCAGCAGCCACCGAGAACCTGTGACTAGCGGATTATACAATGAGCAGTTCTTC.

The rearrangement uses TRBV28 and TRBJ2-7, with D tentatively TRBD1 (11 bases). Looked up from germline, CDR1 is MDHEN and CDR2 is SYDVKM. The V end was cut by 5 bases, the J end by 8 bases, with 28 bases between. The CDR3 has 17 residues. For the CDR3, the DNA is TGTGCCAGCAGTAGGACAGGGGGCCGGACTAGCGGCCAACAGCAGTACTTC. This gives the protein CASSRTGGRTSGQQQYF.

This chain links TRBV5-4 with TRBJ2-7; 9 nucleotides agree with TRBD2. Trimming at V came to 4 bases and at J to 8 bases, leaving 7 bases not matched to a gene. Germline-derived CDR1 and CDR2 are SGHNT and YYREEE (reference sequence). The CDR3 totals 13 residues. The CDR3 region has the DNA TGTGCCAGCAGCATTGGGACTAGCTTACAGCAGTACTTC. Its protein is CASSIGTSLQQYF. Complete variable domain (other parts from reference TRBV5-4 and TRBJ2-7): ETGVTQSPTHLIKTRGQQVTLRCSSQSGHNTVSWYQQALGQGPQFIFQYYREEENGRGNFPPRFSGLQFPNYSSELNVNALELDDSALYLCASSIGTSLQQYFGPGTRLTVT.

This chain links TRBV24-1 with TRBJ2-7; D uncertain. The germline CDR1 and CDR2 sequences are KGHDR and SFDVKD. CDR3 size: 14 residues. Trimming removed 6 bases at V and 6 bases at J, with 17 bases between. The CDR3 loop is CATSPNGRTGEQYF. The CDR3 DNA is TGTGCCACCAGTCCCAACGGCCGAACGGGCGAGCAGTACTTC.